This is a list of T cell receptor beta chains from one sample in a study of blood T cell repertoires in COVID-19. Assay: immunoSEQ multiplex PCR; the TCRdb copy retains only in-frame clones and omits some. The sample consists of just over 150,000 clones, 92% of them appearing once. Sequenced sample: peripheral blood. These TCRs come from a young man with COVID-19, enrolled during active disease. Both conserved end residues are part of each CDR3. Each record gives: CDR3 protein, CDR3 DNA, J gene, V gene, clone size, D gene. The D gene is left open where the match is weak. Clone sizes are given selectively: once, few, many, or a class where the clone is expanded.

cdr3_aa: CASSLNPGASTDTQYF; cdr3_nt: TGTGCCAGCAGCTTGAACCCAGGGGCCAGCACAGATACGCAGTATTTT; j_call: TRBJ2-3; v_call: TRBV5-4; clone_size: -; d_call: -
cdr3_aa: CASSLARRGGTDTQYF; cdr3_nt: TGCGCCAGCAGCTTGGCAAGGCGGGGGGGCACAGATACGCAGTATTTT; j_call: TRBJ2-3; v_call: TRBV5-1; clone_size: -; d_call: TRBD2
cdr3_aa: CASRGMNTEAFF; cdr3_nt: TGTGCCAGCCGGGGGATGAACACTGAAGCTTTCTTT; j_call: TRBJ1-1; v_call: TRBV6-5; clone_size: -; d_call: -
cdr3_aa: CASSPWTGGRSGELFF; cdr3_nt: TGTGCCAGCAGCCCGTGGACAGGGGGGCGTTCCGGGGAGCTGTTTTTT; j_call: TRBJ2-2; v_call: TRBV7-9; clone_size: -; d_call: TRBD1
cdr3_aa: CASSQDRPSGLGAQYF; cdr3_nt: TGCGCCAGCAGCCAAGATCGACCGTCGGGACTAGGGGCGCAGTATTTT; j_call: TRBJ2-3; v_call: TRBV4-3; clone_size: few; d_call: TRBD2
cdr3_aa: CASSPGLAGGYEQYF; cdr3_nt: TGTGCCAGCAGCCCGGGACTAGCGGGAGGCTACGAGCAGTACTTC; j_call: TRBJ2-7; v_call: TRBV7-2; clone_size: -; d_call: TRBD2
cdr3_aa: CAWSYTGKGDQPQHF; cdr3_nt: TGTGCCTGGAGTTACACAGGGAAGGGAGATCAGCCCCAGCATTTT; j_call: TRBJ1-5; v_call: TRBV30; clone_size: -; d_call: -
cdr3_aa: CASSLLSYEQYF; cdr3_nt: TGTGCCAGCAGCCTACTCTCCTACGAGCAGTACTTC; j_call: TRBJ2-7; v_call: TRBV3-1/TRBV3-2; clone_size: -; d_call: -
cdr3_aa: CASSPSGSQLNTEAFF; cdr3_nt: TGCGCCAGCAGCCCTAGTGGTAGCCAGCTGAACACTGAAGCTTTCTTT; j_call: TRBJ1-1; v_call: TRBV5-1; clone_size: -; d_call: -
cdr3_aa: CASRPRQSNQPQHF; cdr3_nt: TGTGCCAGCAGGCCTCGACAGAGCAATCAGCCCCAGCATTTT; j_call: TRBJ1-5; v_call: TRBV6-5; clone_size: -; d_call: -
cdr3_aa: CASSLNGDTQYF; cdr3_nt: TGCGCCAGCAGCTTAAACGGAGATACGCAGTATTTT; j_call: TRBJ2-3; v_call: TRBV5-1; clone_size: once; d_call: -
cdr3_aa: CASSQATGGGDGYTF; cdr3_nt: TGCGCCAGCAGCCAAGCGACAGGGGGGGGAGATGGCTACACCTTC; j_call: TRBJ1-2; v_call: TRBV4-1; clone_size: -; d_call: TRBD1
cdr3_aa: CASSPGQSNEKLFF; cdr3_nt: TGTGCCAGCTCACCGGGACAGAGTAATGAAAAACTGTTTTTT; j_call: TRBJ1-4; v_call: TRBV18; clone_size: -; d_call: TRBD1
cdr3_aa: CASSQLTSAGTDTQYF; cdr3_nt: TGCGCCAGCAGCCAACTGACTAGCGCTGGCACAGATACGCAGTATTTT; j_call: TRBJ2-3; v_call: TRBV4-3; clone_size: once; d_call: TRBD2
cdr3_aa: CSVDQGGEAFF; cdr3_nt: TGCAGCGTTGATCAGGGGGGTGAAGCTTTCTTT; j_call: TRBJ1-1; v_call: TRBV29-1; clone_size: once; d_call: TRBD1
cdr3_aa: CASSFTPGQQETQYF; cdr3_nt: TGTGCCAGCAGCTTTACGCCGGGACAGCAAGAGACCCAGTACTTC; j_call: TRBJ2-5; v_call: TRBV13; clone_size: -; d_call: TRBD1
cdr3_aa: CASSPSGSNEKLFF; cdr3_nt: TGTGCCAGCTCACCCTCGGGATCGAATGAAAAACTGTTTTTT; j_call: TRBJ1-4; v_call: TRBV18; clone_size: -; d_call: -
cdr3_aa: CSDRESSYNEQFF; cdr3_nt: TGCAGCGACAGGGAGAGCTCCTACAATGAGCAGTTCTTC; j_call: TRBJ2-1; v_call: TRBV29-1; clone_size: -; d_call: -
cdr3_aa: CASSQVRDTQYF; cdr3_nt: TGTGCCAGCAGCCAAGTGAGAGATACGCAGTATTTT; j_call: TRBJ2-3; v_call: TRBV3-1/TRBV3-2; clone_size: -; d_call: -
cdr3_aa: CATSIPRRGLEQYF; cdr3_nt: TGTGCCACCAGCATTCCTCGGAGGGGGCTCGAGCAGTACTTC; j_call: TRBJ2-7; v_call: TRBV15; clone_size: -; d_call: -
cdr3_aa: CASSPNPGRQGGSYEQYF; cdr3_nt: TGTGCCAGCAGTCCGAACCCTGGAAGACAGGGGGGTAGTTACGAGCAGTACTTC; j_call: TRBJ2-7; v_call: TRBV28; clone_size: -; d_call: TRBD1
cdr3_aa: CASKTGSSYNSPLHF; cdr3_nt: TGTGCCAGTAAAACAGGGAGCTCCTATAATTCACCCCTCCACTTT; j_call: TRBJ1-6; v_call: TRBV19; clone_size: -; d_call: -
cdr3_aa: CASSVRTGNQPQHF; cdr3_nt: TGTGCCAGCAGCGTAAGGACGGGAAATCAGCCCCAGCATTTT; j_call: TRBJ1-5; v_call: TRBV5-5; clone_size: -; d_call: -
cdr3_aa: CASSSLSRDTQYF; cdr3_nt: TGTGCCAGCAGCTCCCTGTCTAGGGATACGCAGTATTTT; j_call: TRBJ2-3; v_call: TRBV9; clone_size: once; d_call: -
cdr3_aa: CASSPQVGASEQYF; cdr3_nt: TGTGCCAGCAGCCCTCAGGTGGGGGCCTCCGAGCAGTACTTC; j_call: TRBJ2-7; v_call: TRBV7-2; clone_size: -; d_call: -
cdr3_aa: CASSMGGTSGYEQYF; cdr3_nt: TGTGCCAGTAGTATGGGTGGGACTAGCGGATACGAGCAGTACTTC; j_call: TRBJ2-7; v_call: TRBV19; clone_size: few; d_call: TRBD2
cdr3_aa: CARSPWADGDTIYF; cdr3_nt: TGTGCCAGAAGCCCGTGGGCAGACGGCGACACCATATATTTT; j_call: TRBJ1-3; v_call: TRBV5-3; clone_size: -; d_call: -
cdr3_aa: CASSVGRDRDYLSSTDTQYF; cdr3_nt: TGTGCCAGCAGCGTAGGCCGGGACAGAGACTACCTTTCTAGCACAGATACGCAGTATTTT; j_call: TRBJ2-3; v_call: TRBV9; clone_size: once; d_call: TRBD1
cdr3_aa: CASNPGGDYGYTF; cdr3_nt: TGTGCCAGCAACCCAGGGGGGGACTATGGCTACACCTTC; j_call: TRBJ1-2; v_call: TRBV6-2/TRBV6-3; clone_size: -; d_call: TRBD1